Included here is one TCR beta chain sequence, with context. The antigen is not known. The sample originates from a study of blood T cells in healthy people across ages. Study-level results: Changes seen in expanded clonotypes were possibly confounded by donor CMV status left unknown.

Using a J-beta primer mix together with a sample-barcoded 5' primer, a second PCR was run for about 7 to 12 cycles. CDR3-containing paired-end reads numbered at least 3 million in each sample. From the 5' RACE reads, TCRdb called clonotypes with MiXCR, one entry per CDR3 protein. The sample includes approximately 600,000 distinct CDR3 sequences, 58% of them seen just once. Trimming left V 0 bases short and J 4 bases short, with 8 bases between. The V gene's germline CDR1 is MNHEY and CDR2 SVGAGI. The CDR3 runs 14 residues. This chain connects TRBV6-5 to TRBJ2-3; D not resolved. This receptor was taken from a man in his sixties in good health. Sequenced sample: blood. CDR3 coding DNA: TGTGCCAGCAGTTACTCGATTGGTGCAGATACGCAGTATTTT. This codes for CASSYSIGADTQYF.